A selection of T cell receptor beta chains follows, all from one sample in a study of CD8 T cells in ankylosing spondylitis. TCRdb re-called the 5' RACE reads through MiXCR, storing one row per CDR3 protein. The sample holds around 13,000 distinct CDR3 sequences; approximately 2.8% are singletons and the top ten take roughly 9.4%. Material: blood, either unsorted or a sorted T cell fraction (not recorded which). The receptors were gathered from a male donor with ankylosing spondylitis or in good health (not recorded which). The CDR3 runs from the conserved cysteine through the conserved F or W. A D gene is named only where the DNA matches it firmly. Clone size appears in some rows only: once, few, many, or a class for an expanded clone.

CDR3nt	CDR3aa	v_gene	len	abundance	j_gene	d_gene
TGTGCCAGCAGCGGTGGGGAGACAAAAGCTATTAACTATGGCTACACCTTC	CASSGGETKAINYGYTF	TRBV9	17	many	TRBJ1-2	NA
TGTGCCAGCAGCCTCTCCCGGGACAGGGGGCCTGGGGCCAACGTCCTGACTTTC	CASSLSRDRGPGANVLTF	TRBV9	18	many	TRBJ2-6	TRBD1
TGTGCCAGCAGTTACGTCGTAACTTGGGCTTTCTTT	CASSYVVTWAFF	TRBV6-5	12	many	TRBJ1-1	NA
TGTGCCAGCAGCGTAGAGGGCGCTAACACTGAAGCTTTCTTT	CASSVEGANTEAFF	TRBV9	14	many	TRBJ1-1	NA
TGTGCCAGCAGCGTCGGGAACAGGAACACTGAAGCTTTCTTT	CASSVGNRNTEAFF	TRBV9	14	medium-sized	TRBJ1-1	NA
TGTGCCAGCAGCGTAGCTGGCGGAGGGCCCATGAACACTGAAGCTTTCTTT	CASSVAGGGPMNTEAFF	TRBV9	17	medium-sized	TRBJ1-1	NA
TGTGCCAGCAAGGTCCTAGCATCAGAGGGTGAGCAGTTCTTC	CASKVLASEGEQFF	TRBV9	14	many	TRBJ2-1	NA
TGTGCCAGCAGCGCTCTGATGGGACCTCCGGGGGAGCAGTACTTC	CASSALMGPPGEQYF	TRBV9	15	many	TRBJ2-7	NA
TGTGCCAGCAGCGTTTCTCAGGTCCCGAACACTGAAGCTTTCTTT	CASSVSQVPNTEAFF	TRBV9	15	many	TRBJ1-1	NA
TGTGCCAGCAGCGTATTACCCTCACTAGCGGGGGGGCTCAATGAGCAGTTCTTC	CASSVLPSLAGGLNEQFF	TRBV9	18	many	TRBJ2-1	TRBD2
TGTGCCAGCAGCGTAGAGGGACAGGATTACAATGAGCAGTTCTTC	CASSVEGQDYNEQFF	TRBV9	15	many	TRBJ2-1	TRBD1
TGCACCAGCAGCCACTCCCCGACCCGACTAGCGGGAGTGCTTGAGCAGTTCTTC	CTSSHSPTRLAGVLEQFF	TRBV1	18	many	TRBJ2-1	NA
TGTGCCAGCAGCTTGACAGCAACACCTTCCTACGAGCAGTACTTC	CASSLTATPSYEQYF	TRBV9	15	many	TRBJ2-7	NA
TGTGCCAGCAGCGTTGGGGATCGGTCACCCCTCCACTTT	CASSVGDRSPLHF	TRBV9	13	many	TRBJ1-6	NA
TGTGCCAGCAGCCGCACCCCTACAGGTGCTACCTACGAGCAGTACTTC	CASSRTPTGATYEQYF	TRBV9	16	many	TRBJ2-7	NA
TGTGCCAGCAGCGTGATGGGATCAGGAGGAGAGACCCAGTACTTC	CASSVMGSGGETQYF	TRBV9	15	many	TRBJ2-5	NA
TGTGCCAGCAGCTTCCGAGCGGGAGAAGGAGATACGCAGTATTTT	CASSFRAGEGDTQYF	TRBV9	15	many	TRBJ2-3	TRBD2
TGTGCCAGCAGCGTAGCGGGCGAGGCCGGGGAGCTGTTTTTT	CASSVAGEAGELFF	TRBV9	14	many	TRBJ2-2	NA
TGTGCCAGCAGCGTCCGGACAGGGAGCTCTGGAAACACCATATATTTT	CASSVRTGSSGNTIYF	TRBV9	16	many	TRBJ1-3	TRBD1
TGTGCCAGCAGCGTAGGGTTTGGAGGGAGGACCGGGGAGCTGTTTTTT	CASSVGFGGRTGELFF	TRBV9	16	many	TRBJ2-2	NA
TGTGCCAGCAGCGTAGATCCCAGGGGGCACTCAGATACGCAGTATTTT	CASSVDPRGHSDTQYF	TRBV9	16	many	TRBJ2-3	TRBD1
TGTGCCACCAGTGTGAACAGGGGGGCCTACGAGCAGTACTTC	CATSVNRGAYEQYF	TRBV24-1	14	many	TRBJ2-7	TRBD1
TGTGCCAGCAGCTGGGCAGGGGGCGAAGCGACAGATACGCAGTATTTT	CASSWAGGEATDTQYF	TRBV9	16	many	TRBJ2-3	TRBD1
TGTGCCAGCAGTCTTGGGGACACCGTTCCCTACAATGAGCAGTTCTTC	CASSLGDTVPYNEQFF	TRBV9	16	many	TRBJ2-1	NA
TGTGCCAGCAGCGCCCTTGGGGCAGGGGAGTCACCCCTCCACTTT	CASSALGAGESPLHF	TRBV9	15	many	TRBJ1-6	NA
TGTGCCAGCAGCGGGGACAGCATGGGTGAGCAGTTCTTC	CASSGDSMGEQFF	TRBV9	13	many	TRBJ2-1	TRBD1
TGTGCCAGCGCTCCGGATCTGGGGAATAGCAATCAGCCCCAGAATTTT	CASAPDLGNSNQPQNF	TRBV9	16	NA	TRBJ1-5	NA